This T cell receptor beta chain stems from a study of blood T cell repertoires in COVID-19 (dated by TCRdb to about 2020). In the study overall: Samples from collaborators originated in the United States, Italy and Spain and spanned both the acute and convalescent phases of COVID-19. The material from the prospective study consisted of cDNA or gDNA derived from T cells, B-cell-depleted T cells, or PBMCs. Subjects who had been exposed to COVID-19, were actively infected with it, or had recovered from it provided the deeply sampled blood TCRbeta repertoires that made up the dataset. The repertoires were released in a freely available public database intended as a resource for research on the immune response to SARS-CoV-2. Samples were obtained from the ongoing ImmuneRACE study (first 160 participants) and from about 1,300 subjects provided by 6 global collaborators. Sample metadata almost always included a de-identified subject ID, COVID-19 status, age in years and sex. Where available, HLA class I and class II types were obtained from metadata supplied by the sample provider rather than from assay-based typing.

Comment on this clone: Its antigen is still unknown. No per-base quality is available; no much larger clone lies one base away.

CDR1 and CDR2 were assigned from the germline V gene as KGHSH and LQKENI. The CDR3 contains 15 residues, cysteine and phenylalanine counted. Only the CDR3 region is kept as DNA, spanning 45 bases read in frame from base 1. Results the study describes overall, beyond this receptor: Clinical and demographic metadata were provided uncurated, with the amount varying by source and participant.

Whole blood was collected in K2EDTA tubes by collaborating institutions according to the institutions' own protocols. Collaborator samples were shipped for TCRbeta analysis as frozen whole blood, isolated PBMCs, or DNA extracted from either sample type. TCRbeta CDR3 regions were amplified from genomic DNA by means of the immunoSEQ Assay, a bias-controlled multiplex PCR. Turning to the authors' computational methods: Within the assay, amplification of reference gene primers was used to estimate how many nucleated cells each sample contained. To quantify the absolute abundance of each unique TCRbeta CDR3 rearrangement, sequence reads were collapsed and filtered. For each sample, productive Simpson clonality was calculated by taking the square root of Simpson's diversity index across productive rearrangements. What TCRdb holds here is the immuneACCESS table cut down to in-frame rearrangements. Part of the clones is not present; checked against another copy, under half of the missing clones reflect an unresolved V gene, and the others are unexplained. Clonal size and the V and J genes are those of that table, whereas D and trimming came from the DNA. This sample is represented by approximately 470,000 clones; 80% to 90% of them were singletons. The ten most abundant clones make up roughly 3.2% of the sample.

The chain is encoded by TRBV18 joined to TRBJ2-5; perhaps TRBD2 is the D gene, with 5 bases matching. Gene TRBJ2-7 matches the end of the DNA better, so the J call may be wrong. The receptor was derived from a human donor in a cohort sampled during active COVID-19. Input material: peripheral blood. The CDR3 in this case is CASSPTLLEGYEQYF. DNA sequence: TGTGCCAGCTCACCAACACTTCTCGAGGGCTACGAGCAGTACTTC.